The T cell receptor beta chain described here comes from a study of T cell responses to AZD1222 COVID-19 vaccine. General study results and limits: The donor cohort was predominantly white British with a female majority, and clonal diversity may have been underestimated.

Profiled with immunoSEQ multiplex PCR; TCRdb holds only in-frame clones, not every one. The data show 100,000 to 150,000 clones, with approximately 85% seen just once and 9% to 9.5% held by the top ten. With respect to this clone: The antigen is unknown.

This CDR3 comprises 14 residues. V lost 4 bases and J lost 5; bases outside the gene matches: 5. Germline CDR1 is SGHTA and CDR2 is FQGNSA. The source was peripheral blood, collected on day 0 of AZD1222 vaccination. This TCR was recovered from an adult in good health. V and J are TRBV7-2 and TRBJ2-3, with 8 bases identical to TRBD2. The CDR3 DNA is TGTGCCAGCAGCTCAGGACTAGCAAGAGATACGCAGTATTTT. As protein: CASSSGLARDTQYF.